The present entry profiles one T cell receptor (beta chain) with its context. This CDR3 is 14 amino acids long. Trimming removed 6 bases from V and 4 bases from J; junction bases left unmatched: 7. Germline CDR1 reads MGHRA; CDR2 reads YSYEKL. In the study's own analysis: Junction-only sequences produced by ImmunoSEQ had no quality scores, so filtering differed. Measured with immunoSEQ multiplex PCR; TCRdb has only the in-frame clones, and not every one. For V, J and clone size, that table is used; D and trimming come from the DNA. This sample has fewer than 650,000 clones, with over 60% found just once. The data were taken from a study of shared clonotypes between healthy human individuals.

The receptor comes from a woman in her 40s in good health. Some clones in this sample may be carry-over from other donors' samples. Sequenced sample: PBMCs. V and J are TRBV4-1 and TRBJ1-2; TRBD1 matches at 8 bases. CDR3 sequence: CASRPTGTGYGYTF. DNA for the CDR3: TGCGCCAGCAGACCCACCGGGACAGGCTATGGCTACACCTTC.